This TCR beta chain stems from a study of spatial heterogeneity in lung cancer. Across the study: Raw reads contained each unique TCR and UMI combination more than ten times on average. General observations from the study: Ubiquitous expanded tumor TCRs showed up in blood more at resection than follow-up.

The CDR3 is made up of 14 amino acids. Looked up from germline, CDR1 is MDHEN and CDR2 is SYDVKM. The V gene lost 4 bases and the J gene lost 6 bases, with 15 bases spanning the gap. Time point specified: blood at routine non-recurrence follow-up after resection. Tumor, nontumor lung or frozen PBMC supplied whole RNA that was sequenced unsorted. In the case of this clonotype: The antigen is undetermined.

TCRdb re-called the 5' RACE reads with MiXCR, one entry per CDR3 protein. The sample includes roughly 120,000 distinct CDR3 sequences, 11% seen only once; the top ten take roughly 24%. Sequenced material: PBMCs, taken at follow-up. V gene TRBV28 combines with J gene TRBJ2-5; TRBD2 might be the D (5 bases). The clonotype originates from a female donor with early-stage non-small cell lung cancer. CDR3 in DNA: TGTGCCAGCAGTTGGCGGAGTATCGGGAAGACCCAGTACTTC. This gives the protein CASSWRSIGKTQYF.